This T cell receptor (beta chain) was sequenced during a study of shared clonotypes between healthy human individuals. The V gene lost 4 bases and the J gene lost 5 bases, with 15 bases spanning the gap. The germline CDR1 and CDR2 sequences are LNHDA and SQIVND (reference sequence). This CDR3 comprises 15 residues. Participating donors were healthy, HIV-negative adults free of recent acute infections or vaccinations. Everyone who donated was a Caucasian adult who lived in Nashville, Tennessee. The assay was immunoSEQ multiplex PCR, and TCRdb's table has in-frame clones only and misses some. This table holds over a million clones, about 98.5% found once.

This sequence joins TRBV19 and TRBJ2-1; no firm D call. This receptor was identified in a man between 25 and 39 years old in good health. The material sequenced was naive CD4+ T cells sorted from blood. Subset indicated: CD45RA+ positively selected. The DNA of the CDR3 is TGTGCCAGTAGTACCCCGGCTACACCGGACAATGAGCAGTTCTTC. It is translated as CASSTPATPDNEQFF.